Given below is one TCR beta chain in context. What it binds is unknown. The sample comes from a study of a mutant IDH1 vaccine in newly diagnosed glioma. The protocol was immunoSEQ multiplex PCR, while the TCRdb copy is restricted to in-frame clones and leaves out a portion. This sample yields tens of thousands of clones, of which roughly 83% are seen a single time; 4.3% belongs to the top ten. The time point: week 47, end of study. Topical imiquimod accompanied each vaccine dose, which consisted of 300 ug of mutant IDH1 20-mer peptide. Donor diagnoses consisted of new WHO grade 3 or 4 IDH1-mutant, ATRX-lost astrocytomas. Germline trimming cut 0 bases from V and 3 bases from J; bases unmatched to any gene: 4. The germline V gene encodes CDR1 ENHRY and CDR2 SYGVKD. This CDR3 contains 15 residues. General study points: Seemingly, top peripheral T cell clonotype changes bore no relation to pseudoprogression.

V gene TRBV10-3 combines with J gene TRBJ2-5, with TRBD2 identical over 7 bases. Sequencing was performed on PBMCs, taken from a glioma patient whose treatment included an IDH1 peptide vaccine. The sequence came from a woman in her 30s with glioma. Some clones in this sample may be carry-over from other donors' samples. The CDR3 bases are TGTGCCATCAGTGAGTCGGTCCGGGAGGAAGAGACCCAGTACTTC. Translated: CAISESVREEETQYF.